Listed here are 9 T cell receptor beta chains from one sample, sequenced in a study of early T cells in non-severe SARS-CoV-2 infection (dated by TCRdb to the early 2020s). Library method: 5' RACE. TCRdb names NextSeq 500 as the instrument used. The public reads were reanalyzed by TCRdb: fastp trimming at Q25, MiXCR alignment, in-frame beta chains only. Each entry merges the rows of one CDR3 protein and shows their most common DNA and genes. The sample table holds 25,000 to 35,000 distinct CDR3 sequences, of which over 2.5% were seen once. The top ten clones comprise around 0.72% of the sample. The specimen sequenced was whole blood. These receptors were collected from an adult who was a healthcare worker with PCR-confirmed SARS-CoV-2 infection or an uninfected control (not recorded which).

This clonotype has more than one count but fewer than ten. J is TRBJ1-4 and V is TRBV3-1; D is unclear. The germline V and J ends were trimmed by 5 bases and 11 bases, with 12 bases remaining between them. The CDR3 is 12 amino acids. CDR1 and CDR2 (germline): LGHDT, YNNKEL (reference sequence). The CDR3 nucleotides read TGTGCCAGCAGCTACCACCATGGGAAACTGTTTTTT. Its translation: CASSYHHGKLFF.

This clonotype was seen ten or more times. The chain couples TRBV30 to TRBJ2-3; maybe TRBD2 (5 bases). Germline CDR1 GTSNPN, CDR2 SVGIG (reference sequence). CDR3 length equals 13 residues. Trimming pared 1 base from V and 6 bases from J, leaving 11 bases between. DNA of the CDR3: TGTGCCTGGAGTGCCCCTAGCTCTGATACGCAGTATTTT. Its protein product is CAWSAPSSDTQYF.

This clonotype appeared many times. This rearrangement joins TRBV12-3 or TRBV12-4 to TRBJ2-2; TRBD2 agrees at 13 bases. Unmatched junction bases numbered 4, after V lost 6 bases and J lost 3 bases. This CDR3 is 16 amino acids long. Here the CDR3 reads CASRRTSGGHTGELFF. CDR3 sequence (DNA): TGTGCCAGCAGACGGACTAGCGGGGGCCACACCGGGGAGCTGTTTTTT.

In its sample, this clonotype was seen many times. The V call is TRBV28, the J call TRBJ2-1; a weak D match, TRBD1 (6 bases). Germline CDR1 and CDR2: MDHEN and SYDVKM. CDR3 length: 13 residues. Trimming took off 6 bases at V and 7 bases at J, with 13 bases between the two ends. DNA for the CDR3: TGTGCCAGCAGGGAGACAGGTTGGAATGAGCAGTTCTTC. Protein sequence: CASRETGWNEQFF.

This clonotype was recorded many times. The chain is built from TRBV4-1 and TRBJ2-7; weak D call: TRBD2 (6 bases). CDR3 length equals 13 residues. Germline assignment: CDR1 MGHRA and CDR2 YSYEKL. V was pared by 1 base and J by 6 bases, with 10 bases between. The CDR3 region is CASSQGRGSEQYV. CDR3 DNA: TGCGCCAGCAGCCAAGGCCGGGGGAGCGAGCAGTACGTC.

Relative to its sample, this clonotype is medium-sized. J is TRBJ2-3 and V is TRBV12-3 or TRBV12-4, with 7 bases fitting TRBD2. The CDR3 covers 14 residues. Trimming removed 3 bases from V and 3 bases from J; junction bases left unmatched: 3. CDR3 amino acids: CASSLGGGTDTQYF. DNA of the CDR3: TGTGCCAGCAGTTTGGGCGGGGGAACAGATACGCAGTATTTT.

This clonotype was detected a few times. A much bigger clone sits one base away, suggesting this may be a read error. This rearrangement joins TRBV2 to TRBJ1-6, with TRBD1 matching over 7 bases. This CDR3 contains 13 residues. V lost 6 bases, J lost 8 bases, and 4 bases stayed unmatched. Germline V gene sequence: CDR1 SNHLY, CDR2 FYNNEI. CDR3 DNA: TGTGCCAGCAGCCAGGGGGTGGATTCACCCCTCCACTTT. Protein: CASSQGVDSPLHF.

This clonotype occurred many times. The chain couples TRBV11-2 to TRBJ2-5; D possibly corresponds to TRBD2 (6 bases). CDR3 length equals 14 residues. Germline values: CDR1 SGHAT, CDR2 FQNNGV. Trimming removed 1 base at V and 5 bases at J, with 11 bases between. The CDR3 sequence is CASSLGRDGETQYF. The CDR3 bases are TGTGCCAGCAGCTTAGGGAGGGATGGGGAGACCCAGTACTTC.

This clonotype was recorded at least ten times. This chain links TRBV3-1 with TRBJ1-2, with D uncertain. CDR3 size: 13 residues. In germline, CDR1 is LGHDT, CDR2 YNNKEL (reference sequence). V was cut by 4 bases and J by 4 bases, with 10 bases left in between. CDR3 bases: TGTGCCAGCAGCCCCCAGCCAGGCTATGGCTACACCTTC. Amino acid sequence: CASSPQPGYGYTF.